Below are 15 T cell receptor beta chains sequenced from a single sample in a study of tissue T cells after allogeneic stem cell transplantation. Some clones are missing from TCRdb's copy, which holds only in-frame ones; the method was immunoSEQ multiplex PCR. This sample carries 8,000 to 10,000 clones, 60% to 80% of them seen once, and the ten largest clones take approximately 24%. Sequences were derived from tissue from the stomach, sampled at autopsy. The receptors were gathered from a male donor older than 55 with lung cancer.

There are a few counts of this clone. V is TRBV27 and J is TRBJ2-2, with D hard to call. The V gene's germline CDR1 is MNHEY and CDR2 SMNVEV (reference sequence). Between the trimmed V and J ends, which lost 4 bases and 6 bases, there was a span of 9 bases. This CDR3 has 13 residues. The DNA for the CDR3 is TGTGCCAGCAGTTCCTCGGCCCCCGGGGAGCTGTTTTTT. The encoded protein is CASSSSAPGELFF.

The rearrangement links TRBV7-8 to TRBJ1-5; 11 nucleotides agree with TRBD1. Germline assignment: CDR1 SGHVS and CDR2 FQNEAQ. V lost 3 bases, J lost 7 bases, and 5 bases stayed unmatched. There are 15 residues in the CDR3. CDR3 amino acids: CASSLGQGVNQPQHF. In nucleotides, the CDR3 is TGTGCCAGCAGCTTGGGACAGGGGGTTAACCAGCCCCAGCATTTT.

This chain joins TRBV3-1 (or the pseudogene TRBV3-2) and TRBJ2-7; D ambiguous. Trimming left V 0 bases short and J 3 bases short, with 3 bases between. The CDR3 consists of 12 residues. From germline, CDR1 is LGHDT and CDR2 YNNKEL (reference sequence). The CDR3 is CASSQDRYEQYF. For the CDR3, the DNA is TGTGCCAGCAGCCAAGATCGCTACGAGCAGTACTTC.

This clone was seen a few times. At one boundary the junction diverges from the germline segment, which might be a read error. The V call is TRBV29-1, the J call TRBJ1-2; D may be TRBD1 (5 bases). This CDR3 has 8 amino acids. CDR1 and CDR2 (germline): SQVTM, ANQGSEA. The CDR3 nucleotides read TGCAGCGGCGGTGGAGGGGACTTC. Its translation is CSGGGGDF.

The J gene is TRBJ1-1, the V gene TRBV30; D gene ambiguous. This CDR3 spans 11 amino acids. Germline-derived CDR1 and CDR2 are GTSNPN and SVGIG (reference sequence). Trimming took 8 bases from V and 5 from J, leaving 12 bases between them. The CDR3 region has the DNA TGTGCCCTCCGAACAGTAACTGAAGCTTTCTTT. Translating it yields CALRTVTEAFF. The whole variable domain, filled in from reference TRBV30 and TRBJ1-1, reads SQTIHQWPATLVQPVGSPLSLECTVEGTSNPNLYWYRQAAGRGLQLLFYSVGIGQISSEVPQNLSASRPQDRQFILSSKKLLLSDSGFYLCALRTVTEAFFGQGTRLTVV.

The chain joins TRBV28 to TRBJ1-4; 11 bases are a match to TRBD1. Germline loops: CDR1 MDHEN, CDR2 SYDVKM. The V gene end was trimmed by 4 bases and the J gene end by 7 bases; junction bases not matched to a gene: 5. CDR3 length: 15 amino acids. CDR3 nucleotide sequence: TGTGCCAGCAGTTCACCCGGGACAGGGGGTGAAAAACTGTTTTTT. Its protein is CASSSPGTGGEKLFF.

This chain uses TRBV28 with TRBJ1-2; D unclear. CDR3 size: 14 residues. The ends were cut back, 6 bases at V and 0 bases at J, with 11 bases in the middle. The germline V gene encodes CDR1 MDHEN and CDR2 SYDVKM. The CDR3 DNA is TGTGCCAGCAGCCCAAGACCCACTAACTATGGCTACACCTTC. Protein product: CASSPRPTNYGYTF.

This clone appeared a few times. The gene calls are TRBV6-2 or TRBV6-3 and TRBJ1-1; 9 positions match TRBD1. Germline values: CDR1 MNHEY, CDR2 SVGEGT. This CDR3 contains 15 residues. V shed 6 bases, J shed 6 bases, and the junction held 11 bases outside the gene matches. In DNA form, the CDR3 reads TGTGCCAGCAGCCTCTTTGGGACAGGGAGGGCTGAAGCTTTCTTT. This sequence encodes CASSLFGTGRAEAFF.

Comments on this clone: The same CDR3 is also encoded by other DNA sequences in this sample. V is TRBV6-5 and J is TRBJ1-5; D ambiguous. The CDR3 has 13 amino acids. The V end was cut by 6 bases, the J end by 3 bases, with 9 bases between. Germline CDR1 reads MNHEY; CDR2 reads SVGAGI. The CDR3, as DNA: TGTGCCAGCAGGCAGGTAAACAATCAGCCCCAGCATTTT. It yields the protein CASRQVNNQPQHF.

The CDR3 DNA is TGTGCCAGCTCACCACCGAGGAGTAGTAGCTCGGCTAGCACAGATACGCAGTATTTT. Translated, it gives CASSPPRSSSSASTDTQYF. The rearrangement joins TRBV18 to TRBJ2-3, with D unresolved. Germline CDR1 is KGHSH and CDR2 is LQKENI. This CDR3 contains 19 residues. V lost 0 bases and J lost 0, with 19 bases in between.

The CDR3: CASSLGVSGELFF. CDR3 DNA sequence: TGTGCCAGCAGCTTAGGTGTCTCCGGGGAGCTGTTTTTT. The V call is TRBV7-2, the J call TRBJ2-2; unclear D gene. V lost 1 base and J 6 bases, leaving 6 bases between the germline ends. The CDR3 spans 13 residues. Germline V gene data show CDR1 as SGHTA and CDR2 as FQGNSA.

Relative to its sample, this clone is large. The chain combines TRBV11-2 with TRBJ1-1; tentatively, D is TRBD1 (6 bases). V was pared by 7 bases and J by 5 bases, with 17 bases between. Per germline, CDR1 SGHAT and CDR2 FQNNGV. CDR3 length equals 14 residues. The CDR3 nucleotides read TGTGCCAGCACCTCACAGGGCTTAGGAACTGAAGCTTTCTTT. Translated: CASTSQGLGTEAFF.

CDR3 coding DNA: TGTGCCAGCAGCTCCTCTATCAATGAGCAGTTCTTC. Its translation is CASSSSINEQFF. The chain has TRBV9 and TRBJ2-1; D is unresolved. Trimming removed 4 bases at V and 6 bases at J, with 8 bases between. Germline CDR1 and CDR2: SGDLS and YYNGEE. This CDR3 comprises 12 residues.

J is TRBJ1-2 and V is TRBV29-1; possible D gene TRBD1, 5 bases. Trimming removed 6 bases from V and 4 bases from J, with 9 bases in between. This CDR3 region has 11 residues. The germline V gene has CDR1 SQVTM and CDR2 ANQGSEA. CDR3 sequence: CSVLGGYGYTF. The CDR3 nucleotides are TGCAGCGTCCTCGGGGGCTATGGCTACACCTTC.

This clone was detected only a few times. The CDR3 is CASRENPISGGTYEQYF. CDR3 nucleotides: TGTGCCAGCAGGGAGAACCCCATATCGGGGGGGACCTACGAGCAGTACTTC. The chain is built from TRBV11-2 and TRBJ2-7; 8 bases fit TRBD2. V trimming: 6 bases; J trimming: 2 bases; junction bases outside the gene matches: 15. Germline assignment: CDR1 SGHAT and CDR2 FQNNGV. The CDR3 spans 17 residues.